The TCR beta chain under discussion was sequenced for a study of graft-versus-host responses after intestinal transplantation. Each mixed lymphocyte reaction held around 200,000 CFSE-labeled responders and around 200,000 irradiated violet-dye-labeled stimulators. TCRdb keeps only in-frame clones here, not all; method: immunoSEQ multiplex PCR. The table includes fewer than 5,000 clones, 40% to 45% detected once. This specimen was alloreactive CD8+ T cells from a mixed lymphocyte reaction culture, taken before transplantation. The subset was: CFSE-low proliferating T cells sorted from approximately 6-day pre-transplant mixed lymphocyte reaction (GvH or HvG direction). The origin of this receptor is a human patient who was an organ donor for intestinal transplantation.

Here the CDR3 reads CASSLAVPYEQYF. The CDR3 nucleotides read TGTGCCAGCAGTTTAGCGGTCCCCTACGAGCAGTACTTC. The rearrangement links TRBV27 to TRBJ2-7; D gene ambiguous. Per the germline V gene, CDR1 is MNHEY and CDR2 is SMNVEV (reference sequence). The germline V and J ends were trimmed by 2 bases and 2 bases, with 7 bases remaining between them. The CDR3 has 13 amino acids.